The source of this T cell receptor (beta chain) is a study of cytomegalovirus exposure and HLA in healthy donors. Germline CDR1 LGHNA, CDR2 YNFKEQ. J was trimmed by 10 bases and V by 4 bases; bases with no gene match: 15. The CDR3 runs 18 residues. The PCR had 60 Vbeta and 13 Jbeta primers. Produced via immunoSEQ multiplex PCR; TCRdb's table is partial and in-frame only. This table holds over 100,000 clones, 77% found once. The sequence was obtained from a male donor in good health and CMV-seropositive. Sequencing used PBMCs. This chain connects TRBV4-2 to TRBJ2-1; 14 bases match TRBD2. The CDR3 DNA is TGTGCCAGCAGCCGAAGTCAGGGGACTAGCGGGAGTATGCGGGAGCAGTTCTTC. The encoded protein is CASSRSQGTSGSMREQFF.